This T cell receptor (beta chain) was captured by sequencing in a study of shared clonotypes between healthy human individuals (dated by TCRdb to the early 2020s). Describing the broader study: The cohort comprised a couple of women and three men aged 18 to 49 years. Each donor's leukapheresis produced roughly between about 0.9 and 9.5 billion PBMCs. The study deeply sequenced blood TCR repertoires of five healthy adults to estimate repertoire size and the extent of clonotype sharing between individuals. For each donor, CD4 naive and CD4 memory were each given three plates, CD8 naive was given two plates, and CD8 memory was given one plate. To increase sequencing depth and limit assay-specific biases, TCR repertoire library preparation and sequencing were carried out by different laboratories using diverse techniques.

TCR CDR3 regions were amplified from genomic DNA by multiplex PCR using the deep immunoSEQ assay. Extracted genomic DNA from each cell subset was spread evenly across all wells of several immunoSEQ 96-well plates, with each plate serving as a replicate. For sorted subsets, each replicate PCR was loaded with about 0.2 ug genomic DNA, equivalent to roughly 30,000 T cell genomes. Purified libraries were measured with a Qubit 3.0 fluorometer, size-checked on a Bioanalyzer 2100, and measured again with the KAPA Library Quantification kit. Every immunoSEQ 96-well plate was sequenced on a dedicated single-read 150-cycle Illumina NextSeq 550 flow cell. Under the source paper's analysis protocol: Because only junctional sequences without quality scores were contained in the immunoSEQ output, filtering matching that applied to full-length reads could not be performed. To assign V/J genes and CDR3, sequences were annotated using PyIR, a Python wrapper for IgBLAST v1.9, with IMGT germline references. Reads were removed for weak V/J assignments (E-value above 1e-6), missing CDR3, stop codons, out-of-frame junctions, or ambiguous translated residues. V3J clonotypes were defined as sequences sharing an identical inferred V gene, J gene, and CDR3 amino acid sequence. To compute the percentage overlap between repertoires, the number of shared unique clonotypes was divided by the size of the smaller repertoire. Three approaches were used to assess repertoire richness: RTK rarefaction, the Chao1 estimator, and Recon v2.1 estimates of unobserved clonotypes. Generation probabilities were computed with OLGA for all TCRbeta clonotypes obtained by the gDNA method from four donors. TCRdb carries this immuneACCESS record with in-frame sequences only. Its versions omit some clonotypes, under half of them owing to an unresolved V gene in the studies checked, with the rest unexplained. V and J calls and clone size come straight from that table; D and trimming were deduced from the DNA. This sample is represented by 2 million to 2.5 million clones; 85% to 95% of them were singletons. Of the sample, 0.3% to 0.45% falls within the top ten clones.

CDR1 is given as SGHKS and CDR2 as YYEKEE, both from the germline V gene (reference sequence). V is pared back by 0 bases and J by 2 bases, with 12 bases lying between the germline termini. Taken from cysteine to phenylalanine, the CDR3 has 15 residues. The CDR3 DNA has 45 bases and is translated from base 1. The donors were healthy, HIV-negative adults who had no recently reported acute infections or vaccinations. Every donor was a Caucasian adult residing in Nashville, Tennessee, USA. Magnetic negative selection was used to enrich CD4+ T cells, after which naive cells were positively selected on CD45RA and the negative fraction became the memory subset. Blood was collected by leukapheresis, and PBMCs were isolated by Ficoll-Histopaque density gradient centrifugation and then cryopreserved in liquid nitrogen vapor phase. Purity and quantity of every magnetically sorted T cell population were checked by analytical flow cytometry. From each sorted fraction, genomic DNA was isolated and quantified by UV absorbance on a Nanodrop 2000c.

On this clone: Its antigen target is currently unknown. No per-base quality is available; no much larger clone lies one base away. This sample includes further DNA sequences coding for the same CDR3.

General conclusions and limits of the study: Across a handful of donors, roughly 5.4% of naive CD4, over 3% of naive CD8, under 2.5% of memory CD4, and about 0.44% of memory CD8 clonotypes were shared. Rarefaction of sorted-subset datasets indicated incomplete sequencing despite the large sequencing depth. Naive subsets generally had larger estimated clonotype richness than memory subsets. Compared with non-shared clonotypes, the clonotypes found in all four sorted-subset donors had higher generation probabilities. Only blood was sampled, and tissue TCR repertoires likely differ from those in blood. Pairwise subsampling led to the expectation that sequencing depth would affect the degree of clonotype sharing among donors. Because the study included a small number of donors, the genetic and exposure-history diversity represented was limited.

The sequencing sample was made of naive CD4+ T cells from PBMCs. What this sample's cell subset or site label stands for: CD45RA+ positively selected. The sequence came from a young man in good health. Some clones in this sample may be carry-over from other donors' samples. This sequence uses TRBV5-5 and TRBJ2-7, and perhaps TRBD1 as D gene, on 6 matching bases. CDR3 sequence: CASSLAGTSTYEQYF. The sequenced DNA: TGTGCCAGCAGCTTGGCCGGGACATCTACCTACGAGCAGTACTTC.